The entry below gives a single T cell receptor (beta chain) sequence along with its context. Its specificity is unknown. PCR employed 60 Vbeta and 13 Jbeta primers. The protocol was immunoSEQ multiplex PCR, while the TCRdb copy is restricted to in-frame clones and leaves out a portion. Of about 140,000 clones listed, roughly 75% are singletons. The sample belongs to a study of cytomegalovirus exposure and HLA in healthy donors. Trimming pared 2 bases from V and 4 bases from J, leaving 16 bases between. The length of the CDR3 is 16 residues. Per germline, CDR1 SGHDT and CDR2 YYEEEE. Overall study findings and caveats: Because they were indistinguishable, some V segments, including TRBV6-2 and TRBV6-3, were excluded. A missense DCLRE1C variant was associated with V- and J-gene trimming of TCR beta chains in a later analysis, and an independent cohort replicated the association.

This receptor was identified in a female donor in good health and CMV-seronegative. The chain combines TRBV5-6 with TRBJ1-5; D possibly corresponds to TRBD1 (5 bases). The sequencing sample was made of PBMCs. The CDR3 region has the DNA TGTGCCAGCAGCTTTGGGCAGGGCAGGGCTAATCAGCCCCAGCATTTT. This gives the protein CASSFGQGRANQPQHF.